One sample yielded the 9 T cell receptor beta chains listed below, sequenced in a study of control samples from healthy donors and cancer patients. Using immunoSEQ multiplex PCR, the repertoire was profiled, and TCRdb retains in-frame clones only, with some absent. The repertoire holds about 70,000 clones, with roughly 80% as singletons. The sample consisted of PBMCs. These receptors were obtained from a woman in her fifties or sixties with lung cancer.

This rearrangement joins TRBV3-1 (or the pseudogene TRBV3-2) to TRBJ2-1, with D possibly matching TRBD1 (6 bases). The germline V and J ends were trimmed by 7 bases and 7 bases, with 11 bases remaining between them. The germline gives CDR1 LGHDT, CDR2 YNNKEL (reference sequence). The CDR3 contains 12 residues. The CDR3 is CASKGVRNEQFF. The CDR3 DNA is TGTGCCAGCAAGGGGGTACGGAATGAGCAGTTCTTC.

The rearrangement joins TRBV7-9 to TRBJ2-4; maybe TRBD1 (5 bases). Per the germline V gene, CDR1 is SEHNR and CDR2 is FQNEAQ (reference sequence). This CDR3 is 12 amino acids long. The V and J ends lost 1 base and 15 bases respectively, with 13 bases between them. CDR3 amino acids: CASSLGSRTLYF. CDR3 nucleotides: TGTGCCAGCAGCTTAGGTTCCCGGACACTGTACTTC.

This chain connects TRBV18 to TRBJ1-1; D uncertain. Per germline, CDR1 KGHSH and CDR2 LQKENI. Trimming removed 1 base from V and 1 base from J, with 7 bases in between. There are 14 residues in the CDR3. In DNA, the CDR3 is TGTGCCAGCTCACCACGATCGGAGAACACTGAAGCTTTCTTT. Its translation: CASSPRSENTEAFF.

The CDR3 nucleotides are TGTGCCAGCAGCTTGGGACAGGGGAGAGGAGAGACCCAGTACTTC. This translates into CASSLGQGRGETQYF. J is TRBJ2-5 and V is TRBV7-7; 10 nucleotides match TRBD1. V lost 3 bases to trimming and J lost 4 bases; unmatched junction nucleotides: 5. Germline-derived CDR1 and CDR2 are SSHAT and FNYEAQ (reference sequence). The CDR3 is 15 residues long.

The chain recombines TRBV4-3 with TRBJ2-7; tentative D call: TRBD1 (6 bases). The length of the CDR3 is 14 residues. V was shortened by 1 base and J by 5 bases, with 12 bases between the two germline ends. Germline V gives CDR1 LGHNA, CDR2 YSLEER. The CDR3 protein is CASSQVGALNEQYF. Here the CDR3 DNA reads TGCGCCAGCAGCCAAGTGGGGGCTCTGAACGAGCAGTACTTC.

V gene TRBV2 combines with J gene TRBJ2-4; possibly TRBD2 for D (7 bases). The ends were cut back, 8 bases at V and 1 base at J, with 21 bases in the middle. Germline V lookup: CDR1 SNHLY, CDR2 FYNNEI. This CDR3 has 17 amino acids. The CDR3 DNA follows: TGTGCCAGCTCTTCAGGGGCACGGGGGGCTGCCAAAAACATTCAGTACTTC. Protein sequence: CASSSGARGAAKNIQYF.

This rearrangement joins TRBV6-5 to TRBJ2-1; the match to TRBD2 covers 10 bases. With 0 bases clipped from V and 4 bases from J, the junction kept 3 bases outside the gene matches. The CDR3 extends over 16 amino acids. Germline CDR1 MNHEY, CDR2 SVGAGI. CDR3 in DNA: TGTGCCAGCAGTTACTCGCTAGCGGGGGAGTACAATGAGCAGTTCTTC. This codes for CASSYSLAGEYNEQFF.

The rearrangement joins TRBV7-9 to TRBJ2-2; TRBD1 agrees at 9 bases. V lost 7 bases to trimming and J lost 7 bases; unmatched junction nucleotides: 10. Per germline, CDR1 SEHNR and CDR2 FQNEAQ (reference sequence). The CDR3 runs 15 residues. Here the CDR3 reads CASTLTGGWIGELFF. CDR3 coding DNA: TGTGCCAGCACCTTGACAGGGGGATGGATCGGGGAGCTGTTTTTT.

J is TRBJ2-4 and V is TRBV11-2, with a weak D call TRBD2 (5 bases). Deletions cut 2 bases from V and 0 bases from J, with 14 bases between. The CDR3 totals 17 residues. Germline V gives CDR1 SGHAT, CDR2 FQNNGV. CDR3 amino acids: CASSLIGSSQAKNIQYF. CDR3 DNA: TGTGCCAGCAGCTTAATTGGGAGCAGCCAAGCCAAAAACATTCAGTACTTC.